This T cell receptor (beta chain) was identified in a study of blood T cell repertoires in COVID-19. Overall study context: Cohort 3 recovery required two negative PCRs, clearance, or symptom resolution.

Under the authors' procedure: Using reference gene primer amplification, nucleated cell counts were estimated. Using immunoSEQ multiplex PCR, the repertoire was profiled, and TCRdb retains in-frame clones only, with some absent. For V, J and clone size, that table is used; D and trimming come from the DNA. This table has 350,000 to 400,000 clones, 87% appearing once. Residents of about two dozen US areas, aged roughly 18 to 89 years, made up the participants. The sequence was collected from a middle-aged man in a cohort exposed to, infected with or recovered from COVID-19 (not recorded which). Material: PBMCs or T cells enriched from blood (not recorded which).

The CDR3 loop is CAWSLGRVYGYTF. For the CDR3, the DNA is TGTGCCTGGAGTTTGGGTCGGGTCTATGGCTACACCTTC. The chain carries TRBV30 and TRBJ1-2; unclear D gene. The CDR3 sequence is 13 residues long. V lost 2 bases to trimming and J lost 4 bases, with 11 bases between them. Looked up from germline, CDR1 is GTSNPN and CDR2 is SVGIG (reference sequence).